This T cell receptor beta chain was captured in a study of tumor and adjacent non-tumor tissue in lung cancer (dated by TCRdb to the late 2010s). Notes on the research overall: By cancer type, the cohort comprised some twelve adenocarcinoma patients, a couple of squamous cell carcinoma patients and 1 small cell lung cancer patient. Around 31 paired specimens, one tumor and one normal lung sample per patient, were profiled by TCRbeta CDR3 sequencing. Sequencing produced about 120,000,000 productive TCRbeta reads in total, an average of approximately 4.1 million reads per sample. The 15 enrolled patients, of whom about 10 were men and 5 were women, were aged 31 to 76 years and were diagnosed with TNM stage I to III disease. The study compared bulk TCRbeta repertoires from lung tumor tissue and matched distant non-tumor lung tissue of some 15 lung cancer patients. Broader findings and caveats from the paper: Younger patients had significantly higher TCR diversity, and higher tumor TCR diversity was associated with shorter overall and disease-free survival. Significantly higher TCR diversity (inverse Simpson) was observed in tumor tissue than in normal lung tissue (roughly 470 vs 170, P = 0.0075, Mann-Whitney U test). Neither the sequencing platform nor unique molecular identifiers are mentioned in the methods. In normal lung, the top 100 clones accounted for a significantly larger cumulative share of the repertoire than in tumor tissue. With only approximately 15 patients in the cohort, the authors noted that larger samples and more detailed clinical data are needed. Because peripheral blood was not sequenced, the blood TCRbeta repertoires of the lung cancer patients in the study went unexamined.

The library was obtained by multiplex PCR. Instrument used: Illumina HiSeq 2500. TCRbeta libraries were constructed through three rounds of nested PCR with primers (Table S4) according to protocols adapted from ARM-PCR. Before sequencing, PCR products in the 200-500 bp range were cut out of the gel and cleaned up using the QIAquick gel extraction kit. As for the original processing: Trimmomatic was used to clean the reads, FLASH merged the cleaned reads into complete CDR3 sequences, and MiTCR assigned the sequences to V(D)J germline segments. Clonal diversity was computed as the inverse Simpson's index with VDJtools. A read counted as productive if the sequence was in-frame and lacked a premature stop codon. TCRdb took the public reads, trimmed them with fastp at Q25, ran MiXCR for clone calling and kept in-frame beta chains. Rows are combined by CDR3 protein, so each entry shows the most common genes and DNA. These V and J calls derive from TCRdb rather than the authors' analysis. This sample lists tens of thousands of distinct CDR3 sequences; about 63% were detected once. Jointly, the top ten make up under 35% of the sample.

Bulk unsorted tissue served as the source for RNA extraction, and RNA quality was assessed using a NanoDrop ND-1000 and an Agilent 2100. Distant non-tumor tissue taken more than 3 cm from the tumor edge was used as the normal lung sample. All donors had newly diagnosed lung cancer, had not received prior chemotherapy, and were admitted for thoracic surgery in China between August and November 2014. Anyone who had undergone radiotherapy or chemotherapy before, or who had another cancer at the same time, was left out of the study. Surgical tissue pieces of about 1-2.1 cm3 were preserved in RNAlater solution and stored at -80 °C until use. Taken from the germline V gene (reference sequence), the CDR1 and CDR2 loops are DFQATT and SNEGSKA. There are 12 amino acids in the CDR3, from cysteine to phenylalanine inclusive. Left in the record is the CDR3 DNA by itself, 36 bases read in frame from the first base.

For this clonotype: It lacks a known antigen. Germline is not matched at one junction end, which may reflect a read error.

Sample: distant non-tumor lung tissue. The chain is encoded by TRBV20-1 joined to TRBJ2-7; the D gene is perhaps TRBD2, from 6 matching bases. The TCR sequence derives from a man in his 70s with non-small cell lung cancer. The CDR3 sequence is CSANGDSYEQHF. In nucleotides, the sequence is TGCAGTGCCAACGGGGACTCCTACGAGCAGCACTTC.